The 24 T cell receptor beta chains in this list originate from one sample, sequenced in a study of T-cell memory formation after mild COVID-19. TCRdb fed the 5' RACE reads into MiXCR, producing one record per CDR3 protein. The sample includes some 210,000 distinct CDR3 sequences, approximately 30% of them seen just once. The material sequenced was PBMCs or a T cell subset sorted from them (not recorded which). Source of these receptors: an adult woman who had mild COVID-19 (a few samples of this study predate the infection). Cell type and time point are not known.

This clonotype was counted a few times. This rearrangement joins TRBV4-3 to TRBJ1-3, with TRBD1 as a possible D gene (6 bases). The CDR3 has 17 residues. Germline V gene lookup returns CDR1 LGHNA and CDR2 YSLEER. V lost 0 bases and J lost 0, with 12 bases in between. The CDR3 nucleotides read TGCGCCAGCAGCCAAGATCTTGGAGGGGGCTCTGGAAACACCATATATTTT. It codes for CASSQDLGGGSGNTIYF.

The rearrangement uses TRBV6-2 or TRBV6-3 and TRBJ2-7; tentative D call: TRBD1 (5 bases). The CDR3 has 13 residues. Germline lookup yields CDR1 MNHEY and CDR2 SVGEGT. V was cut by 4 bases and J by 5 bases, with 12 bases left in between. The DNA for the CDR3 is TGTGCCAGCAGTTGGCAGGGTGTTGACGAGCAGTACTTC. It yields the protein CASSWQGVDEQYF.

This clonotype was recorded once. V usage is TRBV6-2 or TRBV6-3 and J usage is TRBJ2-3; D tentatively reads TRBD1 or TRBD2 (5 bases each). V gave up 7 bases and J gave up 0 bases, with 17 bases separating them. The CDR3 is 16 amino acids. Per the germline V gene, CDR1 is MNHEY and CDR2 is SVGEGT. The CDR3 nucleotides are TGTGCCAGCACCGTTGGGACCACCTCTAGCACAGATACGCAGTATTTT. Its translation: CASTVGTTSSTDTQYF.

This sequence joins TRBV24-1 and TRBJ2-5; D may be TRBD1 (6 bases). The CDR3 spans 15 residues. Germline CDR1 is KGHDR and CDR2 is SFDVKD. V lost 6 bases, J lost 0 bases, and 13 bases lay in between. CDR3 in amino acids: CATSPSRGYQETQYF. CDR3 DNA sequence: TGTGCCACCAGTCCAAGCAGGGGCTACCAAGAGACCCAGTACTTC.

This clonotype was counted only a few times. V and J are TRBV4-1 and TRBJ2-2, with 8 bases lining up with TRBD2. The germline V gene has CDR1 MGHRA and CDR2 YSYEKL. The CDR3 covers 17 residues. V lost 5 bases and J lost 2; bases outside the gene matches: 10. This chain's CDR3 is CASSDLGSGRNTGELFF. The CDR3 DNA is TGCGCCAGCAGCGACTTGGGGAGCGGGAGAAACACCGGGGAGCTGTTTTTT.

J is TRBJ2-3 and V is TRBV5-1; TRBD2 agrees at 8 bases. The CDR3 loop spans 15 amino acids. The germline V gene has CDR1 SGHRS and CDR2 YFSETQ. V gave up 3 bases and J gave up 0 bases; unmatched junction bases: 3. The CDR3 spells CASSSTSESTDTQYF. The CDR3 DNA sequence: TGCGCCAGCAGCTCGACTAGCGAGAGCACAGATACGCAGTATTTT.

The genes are TRBV5-1 and TRBJ2-1; D possibly corresponds to TRBD2 (5 bases). The V and J ends lost 5 bases and 9 bases respectively, with 12 bases between them. This CDR3 comprises 12 residues. Germline CDR1 reads SGHRS; CDR2 reads YFSETQ. The CDR3 spells CASSPESGEQFF. The DNA for the CDR3 is TGCGCCAGCAGTCCGGAAAGCGGTGAGCAGTTCTTC. The entire variable domain, with the rest obtained from reference TRBV5-1 and TRBJ2-1, is as follows: KAGVTQTPRYLIKTRGQQVTLSCSPISGHRSVSWYQQTPGQGLQFLFEYFSETQRNKGNFPGRFSGRQFSNSRSEMNVSTLELGDSALYLCASSPESGEQFFGPGTRLTVL.

The sample holds a few counts of this clonotype. This sequence joins TRBV7-9 and TRBJ1-1, with D tentatively TRBD1 (6 bases). The CDR3 is 15 amino acids. V was shortened by 7 bases and J by 3 bases, with 18 bases between the two germline ends. Germline V gene data show CDR1 as SEHNR and CDR2 as FQNEAQ (reference sequence). The CDR3 DNA reads as TGTGCCAGCACCCCTCAGTGGGGGGCGCACACTGAAGCTTTCTTT. Encoded protein: CASTPQWGAHTEAFF.

CDR3 region: CASSSIWTGATEAFF. The CDR3 DNA reads as TGCGCCAGCAGCTCGATTTGGACAGGAGCCACTGAAGCTTTCTTT. The chain uses TRBV5-1 and TRBJ1-1, with 7 bases identical to TRBD1. Losses at the gene ends were 3 bases for V and 4 bases for J; bases not matched to a gene: 9. CDR1 is SGHRS and CDR2 is YFSETQ in the germline V gene. The CDR3 has 15 residues.

This rearrangement joins TRBV6-1 to TRBJ1-2; D not certain. The ends were cut back, 6 bases at V and 0 bases at J, with 14 bases in the middle. The CDR3 extends over 15 amino acids. Germline assignment: CDR1 MNHNS and CDR2 SASEGT. The CDR3 nucleotides read TGTGCCAGCAGCCCCTGGGGTATGACTAACTATGGCTACACCTTC. Translating it yields CASSPWGMTNYGYTF.

This clonotype was observed a few times. The chain couples TRBV6-5 to TRBJ1-4; TRBD1 aligns across 8 bases. Germline V gene data show CDR1 as MNHEY and CDR2 as SVGAGI. V was pared by 6 bases and J by 7 bases, with 7 bases of the junction left unmatched. The CDR3 sequence is 14 residues long. The CDR3 sequence is CASSPDRGGEKLFF. The CDR3, as DNA: TGTGCCAGCAGCCCCGACAGGGGCGGTGAAAAACTGTTTTTT.

The chain couples TRBV9 to TRBJ2-2; D remains ambiguous. The V gene lost 1 base and the J gene lost 3 bases, with 1 base spanning the gap. The CDR3 extends over 12 amino acids. Germline lookup yields CDR1 SGDLS and CDR2 YYNGEE. CDR3 protein: CASSVYTGELFF. In nucleotides, the CDR3 is TGTGCCAGCAGCGTATACACCGGGGAGCTGTTTTTT.

The sample holds a few counts of this clonotype. V is TRBV3-1 and J is TRBJ1-2; no firm D call. V was cut by 1 base and J by 7 bases, with 7 bases left in between. Per germline, CDR1 LGHDT and CDR2 YNNKEL (reference sequence). This CDR3 is built from 12 residues. CDR3 DNA: TGTGCCAGCAGCCAAGCAAGGGCTGGCTACACCTTC. Its translation is CASSQARAGYTF.

This clonotype was observed a few times. The chain recombines TRBV9 with TRBJ2-7, with 10 bases aligning to TRBD2. The CDR3 loop spans 14 amino acids. V shed 6 bases, J shed 6 bases, and the junction held 9 bases outside the gene matches. The V gene's germline CDR1 is SGDLS and CDR2 YYNGEE. The CDR3 coding sequence is TGTGCCAGCACCCCCGCTAGCGGGAGTATCGAGCAGTACTTC. This gives the protein CASTPASGSIEQYF.

This clonotype came up a few times. This chain joins TRBV5-1 and TRBJ2-2; tentative D call: TRBD1 (6 bases). V lost 3 bases and J 6 bases, leaving 9 bases between the germline ends. Germline assignment: CDR1 SGHRS and CDR2 YFSETQ. The CDR3 extends over 13 amino acids. The CDR3 DNA follows: TGCGCCAGCAGCTCGGACAGTCCCGGGGAGCTGTTTTTT. Translated, it gives CASSSDSPGELFF.

The rearrangement uses TRBV3-1 and TRBJ2-3; no reliable D call. Trimming took 4 bases from V and 2 from J, leaving 7 bases between them. CDR1 and CDR2 (germline): LGHDT, YNNKEL (reference sequence). The CDR3 is 13 residues long. The CDR3 here is CASSRGPTDTQYF. CDR3 DNA sequence: TGTGCCAGCAGCCGCGGACCCACAGATACGCAGTATTTT.

This clonotype was found a few times. The chain employs TRBV11-1 and TRBJ2-2; weak D call: TRBD2 (5 bases). The V end lost 0 bases, the J end lost 0 bases, and 8 bases lay between the germline ends. Germline CDR1 reads SGHAT; CDR2 reads FQDESV (reference sequence). This CDR3 has 16 amino acids. CDR3 sequence reads: CASSLASRANTGELFF. CDR3 coding DNA: TGTGCCAGCAGCTTAGCGTCGCGGGCGAACACCGGGGAGCTGTTTTTT.

In this sample, this clonotype turned up a few times. This CDR3 reads CASSVSGQPTNEKLFF. The CDR3 nucleotides are TGTGCCAGCAGCGTATCCGGACAGCCAACTAATGAAAAACTGTTTTTT. V gene TRBV9 combines with J gene TRBJ1-4, with D possibly TRBD1 on 6 matching bases. V was trimmed by 1 base and J by 0 bases, leaving 10 bases between them. The CDR3 has 16 residues. Germline values: CDR1 SGDLS, CDR2 YYNGEE.

This clonotype occurred a few times. The chain links TRBV27 to TRBJ2-7; 9 nucleotides line up with TRBD1. After removal of 5 bases from V and 5 bases from J, the junction contained 7 bases not matched to a gene. Germline V gene lookup returns CDR1 MNHEY and CDR2 SMNVEV (reference sequence). The CDR3 runs to 14 residues. The CDR3 loop reads CASSNLGTGNEQYF. DNA of the CDR3: TGTGCCAGCAGTAACCTGGGGACAGGGAACGAGCAGTACTTC.

The chain links TRBV7-6 to TRBJ2-1, with D possibly TRBD2 on 6 matching bases. Germline lookup yields CDR1 SGHVS and CDR2 FNYEAQ. The V end was cut by 4 bases, the J end by 5 bases, with 18 bases between. The CDR3 length is 16 residues. In DNA, the CDR3 is TGTGCCAGCAGCTGGGATACTAGCTCGACAAACAATGAGCAGTTCTTC. This gives the protein CASSWDTSSTNNEQFF.

J is TRBJ2-7 and V is TRBV28; D may be TRBD2 (7 bases). The CDR3 is 15 residues long. Trimming removed 5 bases from V and 6 bases from J, with 20 bases in between. Germline assignment: CDR1 MDHEN and CDR2 SYDVKM. CDR3 in amino acids: CASSPGGGGAREQYF. CDR3 in DNA: TGTGCCAGCAGTCCCGGTGGAGGGGGGGCGCGCGAGCAGTACTTC.

This chain links TRBV11-2 with TRBJ1-5; D is unclear. Deletions cut 0 bases from V and 4 bases from J, with 4 bases between. The germline gives CDR1 SGHAT, CDR2 FQNNGV. The CDR3 sequence is 13 residues long. CDR3 nucleotides: TGTGCCAGCAGCTTAGATGTGAATCAGCCCCAGCATTTT. This encodes CASSLDVNQPQHF.

This chain joins TRBV5-1 and TRBJ2-7, with 9 nucleotides matching TRBD1. This CDR3 is 17 amino acids long. V lost 3 bases and J lost 2; bases outside the gene matches: 12. CDR1 and CDR2 from the germline V gene are SGHRS and YFSETQ. The CDR3 sequence: CASSCRDRENSAYEQYF. In DNA, the CDR3 is TGCGCCAGCAGCTGTCGGGACAGGGAAAACAGTGCCTACGAGCAGTACTTC.

V and J are TRBV24-1 and TRBJ2-3, with D hard to call. The CDR3 spans 14 residues. Germline CDR1 reads KGHDR; CDR2 reads SFDVKD. Trimming took 2 bases from V and 4 from J, leaving 9 bases between them. CDR3 region: CATSDSRTADTQYF. CDR3 coding DNA: TGTGCCACCAGTGATTCCCGTACGGCAGATACGCAGTATTTT.